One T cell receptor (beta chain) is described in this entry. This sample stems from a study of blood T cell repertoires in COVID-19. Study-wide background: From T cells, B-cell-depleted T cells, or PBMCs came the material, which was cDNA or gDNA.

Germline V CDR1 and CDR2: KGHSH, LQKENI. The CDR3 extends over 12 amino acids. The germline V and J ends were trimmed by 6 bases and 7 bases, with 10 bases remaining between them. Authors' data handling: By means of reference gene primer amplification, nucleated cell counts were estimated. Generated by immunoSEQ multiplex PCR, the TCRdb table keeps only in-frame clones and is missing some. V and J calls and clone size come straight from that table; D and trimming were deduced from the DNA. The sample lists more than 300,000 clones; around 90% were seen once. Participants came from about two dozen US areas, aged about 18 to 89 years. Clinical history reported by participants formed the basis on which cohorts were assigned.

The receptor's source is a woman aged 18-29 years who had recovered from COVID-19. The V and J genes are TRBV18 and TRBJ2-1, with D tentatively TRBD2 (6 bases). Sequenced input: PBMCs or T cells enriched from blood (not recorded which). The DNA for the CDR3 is TGTGCCAGCTCTGATGGGGGGAATGAGCAGTTCTTC. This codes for CASSDGGNEQFF. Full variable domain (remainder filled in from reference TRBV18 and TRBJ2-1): NAGVMQNPRHLVRRRGQEARLRCSPMKGHSHVYWYRQLPEEGLKFMVYLQKENIIDESGMPKERFSAEFPKEGPSILRIQQVVRGDSAAYFCASSDGGNEQFFGPGTRLTVL.